The next 17 T cell receptor beta chains were all read from a single sample in a study of shared clonotypes between healthy human individuals. Profiling relied on immunoSEQ multiplex PCR, and the TCRdb table lists in-frame clones only, not all of them. The table has about 1 million clones, 65% to 75% seen once. Sequenced material: memory CD4+ T cells sorted from blood. Sample subset: CD45RA-negative fraction. Receptors were obtained from a man aged 18 to 30 in good health.

A few counts support this clone. CDR3 bases: TGTGCCAGCAGCCCGAGGGCTTTCTTT. Translated, it gives CASSPRAFF. The chain recombines TRBV7-9 with TRBJ1-1; D ambiguous. CDR3 length: 9 residues. The V end lost 5 bases, the J end lost 11 bases, and 6 bases lay between the germline ends. Germline V CDR1 and CDR2: SEHNR, FQNEAQ (reference sequence).

The chain combines TRBV29-1 with TRBJ2-3; either TRBD1 or TRBD2 may fit D (6 bases each). The CDR3 runs to 15 residues. Trimming pared 3 bases from V and 0 bases from J, leaving 13 bases between. Germline V gene lookup returns CDR1 SQVTM and CDR2 ANQGSEA. CDR3 in DNA: TGCAGCGTTGACCGGGGGCTCGGTAGCACAGATACGCAGTATTTT. Translating it yields CSVDRGLGSTDTQYF.

V gene TRBV30 combines with J gene TRBJ2-6; D is unclear. Per the germline V gene, CDR1 is GTSNPN and CDR2 is SVGIG (reference sequence). The CDR3 runs to 15 residues. The V gene lost 3 bases and the J gene lost 1 base, with 10 bases spanning the gap. In nucleotides, the CDR3 is TGTGCCTGGAGGGAATGGGTATCTGGGGCCAACGTCCTGACTTTC. Amino acid sequence: CAWREWVSGANVLTF.

The chain has TRBV7-2 and TRBJ2-5, with 10 bases that match TRBD2. Germline loops: CDR1 SGHTA, CDR2 FQGNSA. The CDR3 extends over 16 amino acids. With V trimmed by 5 bases and J by 1 base, 7 bases remained unmatched. The CDR3 loop is CASSDTGTSAQETQYF. Here the CDR3 DNA reads TGTGCCAGCAGCGACACCGGGACTAGCGCCCAAGAGACCCAGTACTTC.

This chain uses TRBV7-9 with TRBJ2-5, with 9 nucleotides matching TRBD1. The J segment lost 5 bases and the V segment lost 0 bases, leaving 4 bases of the junction unmatched. CDR3 length: 15 amino acids. The germline CDR1 and CDR2 sequences are SEHNR and FQNEAQ (reference sequence). The CDR3 DNA reads as TGTGCCAGCAGCTTAGCACTCGGACAGGGGGAGACCCAGTACTTC. As protein: CASSLALGQGETQYF. Full variable domain (remainder filled in from reference TRBV7-9 and TRBJ2-5): DTGVSQNPRHKITKRGQNVTFRCDPISEHNRLYWYRQTLGQGPEFLTYFQNEAQLEKSRLLSDRFSAERPKGSFSTLEIQRTEQGDSAMYLCASSLALGQGETQYFGPGTRLLVL.

This sequence joins TRBV13 and TRBJ2-1, with 7 bases matching TRBD2. V lost 5 bases and J lost 10; bases outside the gene matches: 14. The CDR3 runs to 15 residues. Germline-derived CDR1 and CDR2 are PRHDT and FYEKMQ (reference sequence). The CDR3 protein is CASSLLAVFRREQFF. The CDR3 coding sequence is TGTGCCAGCAGCCTCCTAGCGGTCTTTCGAAGGGAGCAGTTCTTC.

This clone was seen only a few times. The genes are TRBV5-5 and TRBJ2-7; perhaps D is TRBD1 or TRBD2 (5 bases each). The germline V and J ends were trimmed by 4 bases and 3 bases, with 17 bases remaining between them. The CDR3 contains 15 residues. Germline values: CDR1 SGHKS, CDR2 YYEKEE (reference sequence). In nucleotides, the CDR3 is TGTGCCAGCAGCCCGGACCCAGGGAGCCTCTACGAGCAGTACTTC. Amino acid sequence: CASSPDPGSLYEQYF.

V is TRBV28 and J is TRBJ2-3; tentatively, D is TRBD2 (6 bases). Trimming removed 5 bases from V and 0 bases from J, with 12 bases in between. Germline V gene lookup returns CDR1 MDHEN and CDR2 SYDVKM. The CDR3 has 15 residues. As DNA, the CDR3 is TGTGCCAGCAGTCCTCGCGGGGCTAGCACAGATACGCAGTATTTT. Translation: CASSPRGASTDTQYF.

This chain joins TRBV28 and TRBJ1-4; TRBD1 aligns across 7 bases. The trim removed 6 bases at V and 2 bases at J, leaving 3 bases unmatched. The CDR3 length is 14 residues. CDR1 MDHEN and CDR2 SYDVKM come from the germline V gene. The CDR3 reads CASRLTGTNEKLFF. CDR3 DNA: TGTGCCAGCAGACTGACAGGGACTAATGAAAAACTGTTTTTT.

This clone showed up just once. The chain uses TRBV11-3 and TRBJ2-1; TRBD2 matches at 13 bases. Per germline, CDR1 SGHNT and CDR2 YENEEA. V shed 1 base and J 5 bases; nucleotides not matched to a gene: 8. There are 18 residues in the CDR3. The CDR3 loop reads CASSLGRTSGRWNNEQFF. CDR3 DNA: TGTGCCAGCAGCTTAGGGAGGACTAGCGGGAGATGGAACAATGAGCAGTTCTTC.

The genes are TRBV5-1 and TRBJ2-2; the D gene is possibly TRBD1 (6 bases). The germline V gene encodes CDR1 SGHRS and CDR2 YFSETQ. Trimming shortened V by 4 bases and J by 8 bases, and 18 bases separated the two germline ends. The CDR3 loop spans 15 amino acids. For the CDR3, the DNA is TGCGCCAGCAGCCCCCGACAGGCCCCAAATGGGGAGCTGTTTTTT. This gives the protein CASSPRQAPNGELFF.

This CDR3 is CASSSPSGRAQETQYF. DNA of the CDR3: TGTGCCAGCAGTTCGCCTAGCGGGAGGGCCCAAGAGACCCAGTACTTC. The rearrangement uses TRBV27 and TRBJ2-5; 12 bases are a match to TRBD2. Germline CDR1 MNHEY, CDR2 SMNVEV (reference sequence). The CDR3 has 16 residues. J gave up 1 base and V 4 bases, and 4 bases lay outside the gene matches.

The sample holds many counts of this clone. The chain joins TRBV18 to TRBJ1-4; maybe TRBD1 (5 bases). Germline V lookup: CDR1 KGHSH, CDR2 LQKENI. With 6 bases removed from V and 0 bases from J, the gap between germline ends came to 14 bases. This CDR3 contains 16 residues. The CDR3 is CASSPGPPATNEKLFF. In nucleotides, the CDR3 is TGTGCCAGCTCCCCGGGACCACCTGCAACTAATGAAAAACTGTTTTTT.

This chain links TRBV11-2 with TRBJ1-6; 7 bases match TRBD1. The CDR3 is 16 residues long. J gave up 8 bases and V 0 bases, and 7 bases lay outside the gene matches. Germline-derived CDR1 and CDR2 are SGHAT and FQNNGV. The CDR3 loop reads CASSLEGGYRDSPLHF. The CDR3 DNA sequence: TGTGCCAGCAGCTTAGAAGGGGGCTATAGGGATTCACCCCTCCACTTT.

In its sample, this clone was seen many times. The V call is TRBV6-6, the J call TRBJ1-3, with 10 bases lining up with TRBD1. Unmatched junction bases numbered 5, after V lost 6 bases and J lost 3 bases. Germline CDR1 is MNHNY and CDR2 is SVGAGI (reference sequence). The CDR3 sequence is 15 residues long. CDR3 nucleotide sequence: TGTGCCAGCAGACGACAGGGGGCTGGTGGAAACACCATATATTTT. This translates into CASRRQGAGGNTIYF.

The rearrangement uses TRBV11-2 and TRBJ2-3; no definite D call. Per the germline V gene, CDR1 is SGHAT and CDR2 is FQNNGV. The germline V and J ends were trimmed by 3 bases and 3 bases, with 4 bases remaining between them. This CDR3 spans 12 amino acids. The CDR3 nucleotides read TGTGCCAGCAGCTTCGGGACAGATACGCAGTATTTT. Its protein product is CASSFGTDTQYF.

CDR3 protein: CASLGAAGKNIQYF. The DNA for the CDR3 is TGTGCCAGCCTGGGGGCGGCAGGCAAAAACATTCAGTACTTC. The chain combines TRBV2 with TRBJ2-4; possible D gene TRBD1, 6 bases. Germline assignment: CDR1 SNHLY and CDR2 FYNNEI. Trimming shortened V by 8 bases and J by 3 bases, and 14 bases separated the two germline ends. The CDR3 covers 14 residues.